The TCR beta chain under discussion was sequenced for a study of cytomegalovirus exposure and HLA in healthy donors. PCR was performed using 60 Vbeta and 13 Jbeta primers. Only in-frame clones appear in the TCRdb table, and some are missing; sequencing was by immunoSEQ multiplex PCR. Of approximately 160,000 clones listed, 65% to 80% were seen once; the top ten hold under 5.5%. Trimming cost V 4 bases and J 4 bases, with 17 bases left between them. The CDR3 has 16 residues. Germline loops: CDR1 SGHDT, CDR2 YYEEEE. The chain links TRBV5-6 to TRBJ1-4; D might be TRBD1 (6 bases). Material for sequencing was PBMCs. The receptor was derived from a man younger than 30 in good health and CMV-seropositive. The CDR3 DNA sequence: TGTGCCAGCAGCAGAGTGGGGCAGGGGATTAATGAAAAACTGTTTTTT. This sequence encodes CASSRVGQGINEKLFF.